Following are 14 T cell receptor beta chains from one sample sequenced in a study of T cells after yellow fever vaccination. TCRdb re-called the 5' RACE reads with MiXCR, one entry per CDR3 protein. The repertoire holds approximately 300,000 distinct CDR3 sequences, with 6.8% as singletons. This sample comprised PBMCs, obtained more than 40 days after the first yellow fever vaccination. Every receptor here comes from a man between 18 and 35 years old who received the YFV17D yellow fever vaccine.

This clonotype was observed a handful of times. CDR3 sequence reads: CASSHREGGYEQFF. The CDR3 coding sequence is TGCGCCAGCAGCCACCGGGAGGGGGGATATGAGCAGTTCTTC. The rearrangement links TRBV4-1 to TRBJ2-1; TRBD2 matches 8 bases. The CDR3 spans 14 residues. The V and J ends lost 3 bases and 8 bases, in that order; junction bases with no gene match: 6. Germline-derived CDR1 and CDR2 are MGHRA and YSYEKL.

This clonotype occurred a few times. CDR3 residues: CSAQLGGEETQYF. The CDR3 nucleotides read TGCAGTGCCCAATTAGGAGGGGAAGAGACCCAGTACTTC. This rearrangement joins TRBV20-1 to TRBJ2-5, with TRBD2 as a possible D gene (6 bases). Germline loops: CDR1 DFQATT, CDR2 SNEGSKA (reference sequence). The CDR3 runs 13 residues. The V end lost 6 bases, the J end lost 3 bases, and 14 bases lay between the germline ends.

This clonotype was seen more than once but under ten times. The chain carries TRBV5-1 and TRBJ2-7, with D perhaps matching TRBD1 or TRBD2 (5 bases each). This CDR3 is 14 amino acids long. V shed 0 bases and J shed 4 bases, with 11 bases lying between them. CDR1 is SGHRS, CDR2 YFSETQ, per germline. The CDR3 reads CASSLVRGGYEQYF. CDR3 coding DNA: TGCGCCAGCAGCTTGGTCCGGGGCGGGTACGAGCAGTACTTC.

This clonotype was seen more than once but under ten times. This CDR3 reads CASSLRQPNYGYTF. The DNA of the CDR3 is TGTGCCAGCAGTTTACGGCAGCCCAACTATGGCTACACCTTC. J is TRBJ1-2 and V is TRBV12-3 or TRBV12-4, with D unclear. The CDR3 sequence is 14 residues long. Trimming pared 2 bases from V and 2 bases from J, leaving 9 bases between.

Only a few counts were recorded for this clonotype. The chain carries TRBV3-1 and TRBJ1-2, with D tentatively TRBD1 (5 bases). Germline CDR1 and CDR2: LGHDT and YNNKEL (reference sequence). Trimming removed 4 bases from V and 2 bases from J, with 14 bases in between. The CDR3 loop spans 15 amino acids. Here the CDR3 reads CASSPDGGRNYGYTF. As DNA, the CDR3 is TGTGCCAGCAGCCCAGACGGGGGAAGGAACTATGGCTACACCTTC.

In its sample, this clonotype was seen a few times. This sequence joins TRBV5-4 and TRBJ2-3; 8 bases are shared with TRBD2. This CDR3 spans 15 amino acids. The germline CDR1 and CDR2 sequences are SGHNT and YYREEE (reference sequence). After removal of 3 bases from V and 6 bases from J, the junction contained 9 bases not matched to a gene. The CDR3 DNA reads TGTGCCAGCAGCTCCGCCGGGGGGGACTGGGATACGCAGTATTTT. This gives the protein CASSSAGGDWDTQYF.

The chain couples TRBV20-1 to TRBJ2-3; D is unresolved. CDR3 length: 11 residues. V lost 0 bases and J lost 8, with 6 bases in between. Germline CDR1 reads DFQATT; CDR2 reads SNEGSKA (reference sequence). Here the CDR3 DNA reads TGCAGTGCTAGAGATCGGGCTACGCAGTATTTT. Translating it yields CSARDRATQYF.

This clonotype appeared many times. The gene calls are TRBV10-3 and TRBJ1-5; D gene ambiguous. Trimming shortened V by 4 bases and J by 2 bases, and 6 bases separated the two germline ends. CDR1 and CDR2 from the germline V gene are ENHRY and SYGVKD. The CDR3 covers 13 residues. The CDR3 region is CAISAGGNQPQHF. The CDR3 DNA sequence: TGTGCCATCAGTGCCGGGGGCAATCAGCCCCAGCATTTT.

This clonotype was seen a handful of times. J is TRBJ2-5 and V is TRBV19, with D possibly TRBD1 on 5 matching bases. V was trimmed by 4 bases and J by 5 bases, leaving 17 bases between them. The CDR3 totals 15 residues. Germline V gene lookup returns CDR1 LNHDA and CDR2 SQIVND (reference sequence). Here the CDR3 reads CASSKRQGEGETQYF. CDR3 in DNA: TGTGCCAGTAGTAAACGGCAGGGTGAAGGGGAGACCCAGTACTTC.

V gene TRBV6-6 combines with J gene TRBJ1-1; D gene ambiguous. The CDR3 runs to 12 residues. The ends were cut back, 4 bases at V and 4 bases at J, with 7 bases in the middle. Germline CDR1 reads MNHNY; CDR2 reads SVGAGI (reference sequence). The CDR3 nucleotides are TGTGCCAGCAGTTCTCTAGGCACTGAAGCTTTCTTT. Protein: CASSSLGTEAFF.

This clonotype was counted ten times or more. The chain couples TRBV6-1 to TRBJ1-1; 10 nucleotides align to TRBD1. Germline trimming cut 7 bases from V and 3 bases from J; bases unmatched to any gene: 5. CDR1 is MNHNS, CDR2 SASEGT, per germline. CDR3 length: 14 residues. The CDR3 region is CASTPGTGDTEAFF. In DNA, the CDR3 is TGTGCCAGCACCCCCGGGACAGGGGACACTGAAGCTTTCTTT.

The chain employs TRBV12-3 or TRBV12-4 and TRBJ1-1; the D gene is possibly TRBD1 (5 bases). Between the trimmed V and J ends, which lost 2 bases and 10 bases, there was a span of 14 bases. The CDR3 totals 13 residues. The CDR3 here is CASSLSGPPRAFF. In DNA form, the CDR3 reads TGTGCCAGCAGTTTATCGGGACCGCCACGAGCTTTCTTT.

The V and J genes are TRBV5-1 and TRBJ2-1; D possibly corresponds to TRBD1 (6 bases). V was clipped by 4 bases and J by 1 base, with 15 bases between them. Germline loops: CDR1 SGHRS, CDR2 YFSETQ. The CDR3 runs 16 residues. The CDR3 is CASSPPEGGSYNEQFF. Written as DNA, the CDR3 is TGCGCCAGCAGCCCCCCCGAAGGGGGATCCTACAATGAGCAGTTCTTC.

CDR3 coding DNA: TGCAGCGTGGGCCCGGGGGGTAGTCAGCCCCAGCATTTT. Amino acid sequence: CSVGPGGSQPQHF. The chain combines TRBV29-1 with TRBJ1-5; TRBD1 is a possible D gene (5 bases). Per germline, CDR1 SQVTM and CDR2 ANQGSEA. This CDR3 has 13 amino acids. V lost 6 bases and J 6 bases, leaving 15 bases between the germline ends. Full variable domain (remainder filled in from reference TRBV29-1 and TRBJ1-5): SAVISQKPSRDICQRGTSLTIQCQVDSQVTMMFWYRQQPGQSLTLIATANQGSEATYESGFVIDKFPISRPNLTFSTLTVSNMSPEDSSIYLCSVGPGGSQPQHFGDGTRLSIL.